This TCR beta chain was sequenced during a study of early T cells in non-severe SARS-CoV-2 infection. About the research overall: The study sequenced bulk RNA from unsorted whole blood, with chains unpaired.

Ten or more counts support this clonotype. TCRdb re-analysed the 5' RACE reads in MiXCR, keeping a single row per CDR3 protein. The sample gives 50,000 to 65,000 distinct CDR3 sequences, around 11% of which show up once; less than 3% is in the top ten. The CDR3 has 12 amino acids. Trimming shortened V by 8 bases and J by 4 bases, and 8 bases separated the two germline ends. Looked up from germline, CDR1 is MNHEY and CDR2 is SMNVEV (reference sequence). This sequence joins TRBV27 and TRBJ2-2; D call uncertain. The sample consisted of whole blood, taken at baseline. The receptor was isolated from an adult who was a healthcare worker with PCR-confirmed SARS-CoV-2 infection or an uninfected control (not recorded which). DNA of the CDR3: TGTGCCAGCGTCGCTTTCACCGGGGAGCTGTTTTTT. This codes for CASVAFTGELFF.